This TCR beta chain derives from a study of technical replicates of blood from a few donors. The table lists this clone with a few counts. Produced via immunoSEQ multiplex PCR; TCRdb's table is partial and in-frame only. The repertoire holds about 73,000 clones, roughly 93% seen once, with approximately 0.24% in the top ten. The CDR3 length is 13 residues. Sequenced input: T cells isolated from PBMCs. The chain links TRBV1 to TRBJ2-5; TRBD2 was called by the table and not checked on the DNA. TRBV1 is deemed a pseudogene. This TCR derives from a human donor in good health. DNA for the CDR3: TGCACCAGCAGCGGGGGGGCGCAAGAGACCCAGTACTTC. It specifies CTSSGGAQETQYF.